What follows are 13 T cell receptor beta chains derived from one specimen sequenced in a study of Graves' ophthalmopathy and Graves' hyperthyroidism. Amplification from RNA transcripts yielded the TCR beta CDR3 regions. HTBI-primed RT-PCR formed the first round, and a multiplex PCR formed the second. TCRdb re-called the multiplex PCR reads with MiXCR, one entry per CDR3 protein. The repertoire holds over 650,000 distinct CDR3 sequences, more than 40% seen once, with around 3.3% in the top ten. Sequencing used peripheral blood. The source of these receptors is an adult man with Graves' ophthalmopathy.

This clonotype was recorded many times. The chain employs TRBV29-1 and TRBJ2-5; D perhaps matches TRBD2 (6 bases). The CDR3 length is 10 residues. CDR1 SQVTM and CDR2 ANQGSEA come from the germline V gene. The V gene lost 7 bases and the J gene lost 3 bases, with 6 bases spanning the gap. The CDR3 here is CSAGEETQYF. CDR3 in DNA: TGCAGCGCGGGAGAAGAGACCCAGTACTTC.

There are a few counts of this clonotype. The chain is built from TRBV7-2 and TRBJ1-1; D unresolved. With 5 bases removed from V and 0 bases from J, the gap between germline ends came to 16 bases. Germline-derived CDR1 and CDR2 are SGHTA and FQGNSA. This CDR3 region has 16 residues. This chain's CDR3 is CASSQDPDRMNTEAFF. The CDR3 DNA reads as TGTGCCAGCAGCCAAGATCCGGACCGCATGAACACTGAAGCTTTCTTT.

In this sample, this clonotype turned up many times. The chain uses TRBV10-3 and TRBJ1-1, with a tentative D call TRBD1 (5 bases). V lost 3 bases and J lost 5, with 16 bases in between. Germline assignment: CDR1 ENHRY and CDR2 SYGVKD. The CDR3 has 15 amino acids. CDR3 sequence reads: CAISDGSERGTEAFF. The CDR3 DNA reads TGTGCCATCAGTGACGGTTCCGAGAGGGGAACTGAAGCTTTCTTT.

This clonotype has a handful of counts. The chain links TRBV20-1 to TRBJ1-4; D is unresolved. The CDR3 runs 15 residues. The V and J ends lost 0 bases and 4 bases respectively, with 12 bases between them. Germline V CDR1 and CDR2: DFQATT, SNEGSKA (reference sequence). CDR3 nucleotide sequence: TGCAGTGCTAGAGATTTGCGGCAAAATAATGAAAAACTGTTTTTT. It encodes CSARDLRQNNEKLFF.

This clonotype was seen repeatedly, ten times or more. V is TRBV12-3 or TRBV12-4 and J is TRBJ1-2, with a weak D call TRBD1 (6 bases). Trimming pared 2 bases from V and 8 bases from J, leaving 12 bases between. The CDR3 covers 13 residues. The CDR3 loop reads CASSLSWGQGYTF. The CDR3 nucleotides are TGTGCCAGCAGTTTAAGCTGGGGGCAAGGCTACACCTTC.

This clonotype was counted once. V and J are TRBV5-1 and TRBJ1-2; D gene ambiguous. Between the trimmed V and J ends, which lost 7 bases and 6 bases, there was a span of 7 bases. The CDR3 spans 10 residues. Per the germline V gene, CDR1 is SGHRS and CDR2 is YFSETQ. This chain's CDR3 is CASFRDGYTF. The CDR3 DNA is TGCGCCAGCTTCCGGGATGGCTACACCTTC.

The CDR3 spells CATSRPPTNQPQYF. The DNA for the CDR3 is TGTGCCACCAGTAGGCCTCCCACCAATCAGCCCCAGTACTTC. The chain links TRBV24-1 to TRBJ2-5; D gene uncertain. This CDR3 has 14 residues. The germline V and J ends were trimmed by 6 bases and 9 bases, with 19 bases remaining between them. The germline V gene has CDR1 KGHDR and CDR2 SFDVKD.

Notes on this clonotype: This may be a read error: a much more frequent sequence differs by one nucleotide. DNA for the CDR3: TGTGCCATCAGTGAACTAGCGGGGGTGGGGACCCAGTACTTC. Its translation is CAISELAGVGTQYF. The chain uses TRBV10-3 and TRBJ2-5; TRBD2 aligns across 11 bases. The CDR3 runs to 14 residues. Germline V lookup: CDR1 ENHRY, CDR2 SYGVKD. V gave up 3 bases and J gave up 7 bases; unmatched junction bases: 4.

This sequence joins TRBV20-1 and TRBJ1-2; D might be TRBD1 (5 bases). The CDR3 is 11 amino acids. V was trimmed by 7 bases and J by 4 bases, leaving 10 bases between them. The V gene's germline CDR1 is DFQATT and CDR2 SNEGSKA (reference sequence). The CDR3 bases are TGCAGTGTTCCCGGGACCTATGGCTACACCTTC. Translated, it gives CSVPGTYGYTF.

The V and J genes are TRBV6-5 and TRBJ1-1; unclear D gene. There are 14 residues in the CDR3. The germline V gene has CDR1 MNHEY and CDR2 SVGAGI. Between the trimmed V and J ends, which lost 2 bases and 4 bases, there was a span of 11 bases. The CDR3 loop is CASSYMTRGTEAFF. In DNA, the CDR3 is TGTGCCAGCAGTTACATGACACGGGGCACTGAAGCTTTCTTT.

This clonotype was seen at least ten times. Compared with germline, one end of the junction differs, possibly owing to a read error. The rearrangement links TRBV5-1 to TRBJ1-3; D gene unclear. Per the germline V gene, CDR1 is SGHRS and CDR2 is YFSETQ. CDR3 size: 14 residues. Written as DNA, the CDR3 is TGTGCCAGCAGCTTAGACCCAGCTGGAAACACCATATATTTT. Protein sequence: CASSLDPAGNTIYF. Full variable domain (outside the CDR3, taken from reference TRBV5-1 and TRBJ1-3): KAGVTQTPRYLIKTRGQQVTLSCSPISGHRSVSWYQQTPGQGLQFLFEYFSETQRNKGNFPGRFSGRQFSNSRSEMNVSTLELGDSALYLCASSLDPAGNTIYFGEGSWLTVV.

This clonotype has a count of ten or more. The chain couples TRBV2 to TRBJ2-7; 10 bases map to TRBD2. With V trimmed by 7 bases and J by 4 bases, 4 bases remained unmatched. Germline-derived CDR1 and CDR2 are SNHLY and FYNNEI. The CDR3 covers 13 residues. DNA for the CDR3: TGTGCCAGCAAGCGGGAGGGCCCTTACGAGCAGTACTTC. As protein: CASKREGPYEQYF.

This clonotype was detected a few times. V gene TRBV4-3 combines with J gene TRBJ1-2; 7 nucleotides match TRBD1. The CDR3 runs 15 residues. With 0 bases clipped from V and 7 bases from J, the junction kept 8 bases outside the gene matches. From germline, CDR1 is LGHNA and CDR2 YSLEER. CDR3 residues: CASSQDITGEVGYTF. CDR3 DNA sequence: TGCGCCAGCAGCCAAGATATTACAGGGGAGGTTGGCTACACCTTC.